A selection of T cell receptor beta chains follows, all from one sample in a study of T cell responses to AZD1222 COVID-19 vaccine. Generated by immunoSEQ multiplex PCR, the TCRdb table keeps only in-frame clones and is missing some. Here the sample spans 100,000 to 150,000 clones, approximately 90% being singletons. This specimen was peripheral blood, taken on day 0 of AZD1222 vaccination. The receptors were sampled from an adult in good health. The CDR3 runs from the conserved cysteine through the conserved F or W. The D gene is left open where the match is weak. Clone sizes are given selectively: once, few, many, or a class where the clone is expanded.

TRBJ2-1,NA,NA,TRBV20-1,CSARQGFEQFF,TGCAGTGCTAGACAAGGGTTTGAGCAGTTCTTC
TRBJ1-1,NA,NA,TRBV18,CASSPPSQPEAFF,TGTGCCAGCTCACCACCATCACAGCCCGAAGCTTTCTTT
TRBJ1-4,NA,NA,TRBV10-3,CAISESGSPDEKLFF,TGTGCCATCAGTGAGTCGGGCAGTCCTGATGAAAAACTGTTTTTT
TRBJ2-1,NA,TRBD2,TRBV2,CASSDGTNNYNEQFF,TGTGCCAGCAGCGACGGGACTAACAATTACAATGAGCAGTTCTTC
TRBJ2-7,NA,NA,TRBV11-2,CASQTASSYEQYF,TGTGCCAGCCAGACCGCGAGCTCCTACGAGCAGTACTTC
TRBJ1-2,NA,NA,TRBV10-2,CASSVAGRDYGYTF,TGCGCCAGCAGTGTAGCAGGGAGGGACTATGGCTACACCTTC
TRBJ1-2,NA,NA,TRBV11-2,CASSFQRIRGYTF,TGTGCCAGCAGCTTCCAACGGATACGTGGCTACACCTTC
TRBJ2-1,NA,NA,TRBV2,CASSPETGLRNEQFF,TGTGCCAGCAGTCCTGAGACCGGCCTGAGGAATGAGCAGTTCTTC
TRBJ1-5,NA,NA,TRBV28,CASSLSPTYQPQHF,TGTGCCAGCAGTTTATCCCCGACATATCAGCCCCAGCATTTT
TRBJ2-1,NA,NA,TRBV5-4,CASSLAQGTYNEQFF,TGTGCCAGCAGCTTGGCCCAGGGAACCTACAATGAGCAGTTCTTC
TRBJ2-7,NA,TRBD2,TRBV29-1,CSGNSGRFGEQYF,TGCAGCGGGAATAGCGGGAGATTTGGCGAGCAGTACTTC
TRBJ1-6,NA,TRBD1,TRBV7-8,CASSPGTGSNNSPLHF,TGTGCCAGCAGCCCCGGGACAGGGTCTAATAATTCACCCCTCCACTTT
TRBJ2-1,NA,TRBD2,TRBV6-5,CASSPSGTSGEEQFF,TGTGCCAGCAGTCCCTCCGGGACTAGCGGCGAGGAGCAGTTCTTC
TRBJ2-5,NA,NA,TRBV20-1,CSASAGETQYF,TGCAGTGCTAGTGCAGGAGAGACCCAGTACTTC
TRBJ1-5,NA,NA,TRBV19,CASSIGGLNDQPQHF,TGTGCCAGTAGTATCGGCGGACTTAATGATCAGCCCCAGCATTTT
TRBJ1-5,NA,NA,TRBV28,CASSLGAGGNQPQHF,TGTGCCAGCAGTTTGGGGGCAGGGGGCAATCAGCCCCAGCATTTT
TRBJ2-1,NA,NA,TRBV5-1,CASSLVPGVSSYNEQFF,TGCGCCAGCAGCTTGGTGCCAGGCGTGAGCTCCTACAATGAGCAGTTCTTC
TRBJ2-7,NA,TRBD1,TRBV9,CASSRTGGSIIEQYF,TGTGCCAGCAGCAGAACAGGGGGCTCCATCATCGAGCAGTACTTC
TRBJ1-5,NA,TRBD1,TRBV28,CASSQGRTGTYSNQPQHF,TGTGCCAGCAGCCAAGGCCGGACAGGCACATATAGCAATCAGCCCCAGCATTTT
TRBJ2-1,NA,TRBD1,TRBV18,CASSPQGAGEQFF,TGTGCCAGCTCACCCCAGGGGGCTGGTGAGCAGTTCTTC
TRBJ2-1,once,TRBD2,TRBV3-1/TRBV3-2,CASRGLAGHNEQFF,TGTGCCAGCAGAGGACTAGCGGGACACAATGAGCAGTTCTTC
TRBJ2-4,NA,NA,TRBV6-5,CASSYGPELAKNIQYF,TGTGCCAGCAGTTATGGACCCGAACTAGCCAAAAACATTCAGTACTTC
TRBJ2-1,once,TRBD2,TRBV7-2,CASRGAGGTYNEQFF,TGTGCCAGTAGGGGAGCGGGAGGGACCTACAATGAGCAGTTCTTC
TRBJ2-3,NA,NA,TRBV7-9,CASSPGTAGDTQYF,TGTGCCAGCAGCCCAGGGACAGCGGGAGATACGCAGTATTTT
TRBJ2-3,once,TRBD1,TRBV19,CASNKQGHDTQYF,TGTGCCAGTAATAAACAGGGGCATGATACGCAGTATTTT
TRBJ2-3,NA,TRBD2,TRBV6-6,CASSRLTSGKDTDTQYF,TGTGCCAGCAGTCGGTTGACTAGCGGGAAAGACACAGATACGCAGTATTTT
TRBJ2-5,NA,NA,TRBV5-4,CASSFSPGETQYF,TGTGCCAGCAGTTTTAGCCCCGGGGAGACCCAGTACTTC